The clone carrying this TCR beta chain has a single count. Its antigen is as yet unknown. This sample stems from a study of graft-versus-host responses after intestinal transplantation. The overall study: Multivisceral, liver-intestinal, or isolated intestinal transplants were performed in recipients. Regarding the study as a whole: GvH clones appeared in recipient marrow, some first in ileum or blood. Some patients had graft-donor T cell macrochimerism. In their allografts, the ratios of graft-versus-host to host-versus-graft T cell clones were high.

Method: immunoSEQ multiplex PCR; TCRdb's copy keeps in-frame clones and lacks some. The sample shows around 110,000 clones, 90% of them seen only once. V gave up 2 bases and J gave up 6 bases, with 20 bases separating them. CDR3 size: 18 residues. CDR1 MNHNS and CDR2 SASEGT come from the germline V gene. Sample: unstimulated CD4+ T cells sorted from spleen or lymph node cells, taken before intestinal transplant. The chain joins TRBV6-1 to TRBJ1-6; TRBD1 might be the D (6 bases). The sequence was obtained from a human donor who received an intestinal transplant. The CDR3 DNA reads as TGTGCCAGCAGTGAACTGGGCCGCAGGGGAGGGTCTAATTCACCCCTCCACTTT. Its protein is CASSELGRRGGSNSPLHF.